The present T cell receptor (beta chain) was sequenced within a study of shared T cell receptors in the human thymus. The CDR3 is 14 amino acids. V was trimmed by 1 base and J by 6 bases, leaving 9 bases between them. CDR1 and CDR2 (germline): SGHAT, FQNNGV. Clones were read by immunoSEQ multiplex PCR, and TCRdb kept only the in-frame ones, dropping some. The table shows approximately 660,000 clones, with 88% occurring only once. The same data also went into a second study, on human thymus T cells.

The clonotype comes from a boy under two years old with a congenital heart defect. The sample comprised thymocytes. The V and J genes are TRBV11-2 and TRBJ2-2; weak D call: TRBD2 (5 bases). In DNA, the CDR3 is TGTGCCAGCAGCTTAGCCCCCGGGGCCGGGGAGCTGTTTTTT. It codes for CASSLAPGAGELFF.